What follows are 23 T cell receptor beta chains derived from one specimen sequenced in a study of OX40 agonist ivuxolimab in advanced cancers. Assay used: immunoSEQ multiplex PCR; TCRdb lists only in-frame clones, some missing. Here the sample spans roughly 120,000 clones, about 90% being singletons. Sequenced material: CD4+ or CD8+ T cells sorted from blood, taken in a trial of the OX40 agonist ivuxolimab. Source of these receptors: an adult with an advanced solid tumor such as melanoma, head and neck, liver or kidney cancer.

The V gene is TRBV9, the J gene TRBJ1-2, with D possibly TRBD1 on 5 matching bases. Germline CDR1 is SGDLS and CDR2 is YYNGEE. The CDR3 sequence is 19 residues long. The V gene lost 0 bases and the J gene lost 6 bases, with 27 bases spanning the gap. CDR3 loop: CASSVASGPTRAGRDGYTF. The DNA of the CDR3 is TGTGCCAGCAGCGTAGCCTCGGGGCCTACCAGGGCAGGGAGGGATGGCTACACCTTC.

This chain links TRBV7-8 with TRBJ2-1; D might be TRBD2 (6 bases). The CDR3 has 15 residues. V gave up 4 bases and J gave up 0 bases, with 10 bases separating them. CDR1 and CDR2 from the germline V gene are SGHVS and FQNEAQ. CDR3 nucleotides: TGTGCCAGCAGCTGGGACTTGCCCTCCTACAATGAGCAGTTCTTC. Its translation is CASSWDLPSYNEQFF.

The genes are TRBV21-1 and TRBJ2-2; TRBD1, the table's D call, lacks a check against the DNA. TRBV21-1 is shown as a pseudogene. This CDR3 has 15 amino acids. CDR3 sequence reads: CASSKSNRNTGELFF. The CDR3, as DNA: TGTGCCAGCAGCAAAAGCAACAGGAACACCGGGGAGCTGTTTTTT.

Here the CDR3 DNA reads TGTGCCAGCAGCTTAACCGTGGCTAGCGGGATCTATGAGCAGTTCTTC. As protein: CASSLTVASGIYEQFF. The rearrangement joins TRBV7-3 to TRBJ2-1, with 9 positions matching TRBD2. V lost 0 bases to trimming and J lost 8 bases; unmatched junction nucleotides: 8. Germline V lookup: CDR1 SGHTA, CDR2 FQGTGA. This CDR3 is built from 16 residues.

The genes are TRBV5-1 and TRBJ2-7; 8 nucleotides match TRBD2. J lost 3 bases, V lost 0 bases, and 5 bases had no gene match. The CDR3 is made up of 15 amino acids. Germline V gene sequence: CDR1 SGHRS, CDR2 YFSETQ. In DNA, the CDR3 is TGCGCCAGCAGCTTGGGTGCGACTAGCGACTACGAGCAGTACTTC. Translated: CASSLGATSDYEQYF.

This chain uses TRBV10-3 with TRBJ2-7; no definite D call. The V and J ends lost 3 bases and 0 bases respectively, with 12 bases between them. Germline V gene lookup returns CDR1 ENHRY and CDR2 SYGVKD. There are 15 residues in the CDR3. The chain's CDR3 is CAISDPPVNSYEQYF. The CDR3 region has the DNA TGTGCCATCAGTGACCCACCGGTCAACTCCTACGAGCAGTACTTC.

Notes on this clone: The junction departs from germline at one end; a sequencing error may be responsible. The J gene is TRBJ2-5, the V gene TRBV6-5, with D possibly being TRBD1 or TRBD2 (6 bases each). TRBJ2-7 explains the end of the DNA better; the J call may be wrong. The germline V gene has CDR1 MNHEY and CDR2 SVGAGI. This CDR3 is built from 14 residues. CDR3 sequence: CASRQTGGSSEQYF. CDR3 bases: TGTGCCAGCCGTCAGACAGGAGGGTCCTCCGAGCAGTACTTC.

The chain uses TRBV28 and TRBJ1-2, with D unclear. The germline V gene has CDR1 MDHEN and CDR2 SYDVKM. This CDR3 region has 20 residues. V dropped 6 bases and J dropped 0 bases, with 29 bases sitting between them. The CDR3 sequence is CASSPNKRTGGRTSNYGYTF. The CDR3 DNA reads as TGTGCCAGCAGCCCAAATAAAAGAACGGGAGGGCGAACTTCTAACTATGGCTACACCTTC.

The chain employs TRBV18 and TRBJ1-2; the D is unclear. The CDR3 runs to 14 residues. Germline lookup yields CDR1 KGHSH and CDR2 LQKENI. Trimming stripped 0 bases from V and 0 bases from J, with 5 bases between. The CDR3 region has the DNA TGTGCCAGCTCACCACCGCTGACTAACTATGGCTACACCTTC. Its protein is CASSPPLTNYGYTF.

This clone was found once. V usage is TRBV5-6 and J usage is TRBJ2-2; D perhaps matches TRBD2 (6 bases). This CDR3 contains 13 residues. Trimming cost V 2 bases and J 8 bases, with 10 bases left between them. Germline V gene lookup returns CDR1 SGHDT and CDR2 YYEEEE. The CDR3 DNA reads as TGTGCCAGCAGCTTCGGGAGCTCGGGGGAGCTGTTTTTT. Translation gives CASSFGSSGELFF.

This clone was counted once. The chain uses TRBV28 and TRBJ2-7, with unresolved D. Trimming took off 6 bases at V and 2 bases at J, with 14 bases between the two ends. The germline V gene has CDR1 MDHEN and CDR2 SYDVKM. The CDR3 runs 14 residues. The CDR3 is CASRTTDGAYEQYF. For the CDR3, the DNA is TGTGCCAGCAGGACAACAGACGGAGCCTACGAGCAGTACTTC.

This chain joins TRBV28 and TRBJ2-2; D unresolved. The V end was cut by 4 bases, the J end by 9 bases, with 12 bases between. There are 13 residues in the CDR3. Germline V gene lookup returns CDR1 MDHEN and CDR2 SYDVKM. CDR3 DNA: TGTGCCAGCAGTTCCCCCCCAGGCAGGGAGCTGTTTTTT. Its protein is CASSSPPGRELFF.

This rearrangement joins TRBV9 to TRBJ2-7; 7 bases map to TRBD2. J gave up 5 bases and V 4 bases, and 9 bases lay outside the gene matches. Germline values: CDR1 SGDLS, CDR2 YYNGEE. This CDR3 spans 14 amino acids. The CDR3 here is CASSPPGGGDEQYF. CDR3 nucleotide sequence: TGTGCCAGCAGCCCCCCGGGGGGAGGGGACGAGCAGTACTTC.

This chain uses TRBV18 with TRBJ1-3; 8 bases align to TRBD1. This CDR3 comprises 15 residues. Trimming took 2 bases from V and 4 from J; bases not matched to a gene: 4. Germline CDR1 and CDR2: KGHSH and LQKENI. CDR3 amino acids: CASSPGQGEGNTIYF. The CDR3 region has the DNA TGTGCCAGCTCACCAGGACAGGGTGAGGGAAACACCATATATTTT.

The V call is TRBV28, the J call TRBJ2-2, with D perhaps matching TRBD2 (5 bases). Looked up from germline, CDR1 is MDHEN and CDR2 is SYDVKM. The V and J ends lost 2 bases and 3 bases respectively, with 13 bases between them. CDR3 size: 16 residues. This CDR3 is CASSLGGSEHTGELFF. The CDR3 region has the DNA TGTGCCAGCAGTTTAGGTGGTAGCGAGCACACCGGGGAGCTGTTTTTT.

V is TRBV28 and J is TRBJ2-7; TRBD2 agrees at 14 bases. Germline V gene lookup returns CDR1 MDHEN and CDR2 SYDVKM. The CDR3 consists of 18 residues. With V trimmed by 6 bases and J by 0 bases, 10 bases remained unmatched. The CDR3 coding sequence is TGTGCCAGCAGACGCTCCGGGACTAGCGGGAGCCCCTCCTACGAGCAGTACTTC. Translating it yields CASRRSGTSGSPSYEQYF.

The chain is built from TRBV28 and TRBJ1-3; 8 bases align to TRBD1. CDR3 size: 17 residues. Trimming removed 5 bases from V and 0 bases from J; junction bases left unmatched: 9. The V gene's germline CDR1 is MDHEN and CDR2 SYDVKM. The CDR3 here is CASSPPGTGRSGNTIYF. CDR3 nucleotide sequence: TGTGCCAGCAGTCCCCCCGGGACAGGACGCTCTGGAAACACCATATATTTT.

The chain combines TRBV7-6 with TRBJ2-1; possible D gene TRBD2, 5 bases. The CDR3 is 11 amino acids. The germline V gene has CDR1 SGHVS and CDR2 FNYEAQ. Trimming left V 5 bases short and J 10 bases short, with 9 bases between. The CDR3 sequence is CASSRGFEQFF. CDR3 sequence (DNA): TGTGCCAGCAGCCGGGGTTTCGAGCAGTTCTTC.

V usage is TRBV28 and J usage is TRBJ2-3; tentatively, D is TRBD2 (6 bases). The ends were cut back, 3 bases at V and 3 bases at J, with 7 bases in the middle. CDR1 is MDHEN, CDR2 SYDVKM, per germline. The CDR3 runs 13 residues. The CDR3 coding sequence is TGTGCCAGCAGTTTGGGGGGTACAGATACGCAGTATTTT. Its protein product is CASSLGGTDTQYF.

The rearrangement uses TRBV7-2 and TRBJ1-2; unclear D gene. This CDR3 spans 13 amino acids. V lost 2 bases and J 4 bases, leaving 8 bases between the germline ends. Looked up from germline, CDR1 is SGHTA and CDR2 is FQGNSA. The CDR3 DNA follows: TGTGCCAGCAGCTTATGGGAGTCCTATGGCTACACCTTC. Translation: CASSLWESYGYTF.

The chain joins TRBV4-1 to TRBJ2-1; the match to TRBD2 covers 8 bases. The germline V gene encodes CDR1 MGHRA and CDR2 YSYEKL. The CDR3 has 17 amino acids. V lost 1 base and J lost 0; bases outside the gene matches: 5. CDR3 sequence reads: CASSQVGGGSSYNEQFF. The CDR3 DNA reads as TGCGCCAGCAGCCAAGTCGGCGGGGGGAGCTCCTACAATGAGCAGTTCTTC.

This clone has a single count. CDR3 nucleotides: TGTGCCAGCAGTTTATCCTACAGGACCTATGGCTACACCTTC. Translating it yields CASSLSYRTYGYTF. The chain couples TRBV27 to TRBJ1-2; possible D gene TRBD1, 5 bases. The CDR3 extends over 14 amino acids. The V end lost 0 bases, the J end lost 4 bases, and 9 bases lay between the germline ends. Germline CDR1 reads MNHEY; CDR2 reads SMNVEV (reference sequence).

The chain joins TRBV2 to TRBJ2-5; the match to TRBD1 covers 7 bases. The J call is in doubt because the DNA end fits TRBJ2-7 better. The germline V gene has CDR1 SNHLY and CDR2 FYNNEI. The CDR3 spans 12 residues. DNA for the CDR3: TGTGCCAGAGGACAGGATGCCTACGAGCAGTACTTC. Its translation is CARGQDAYEQYF.